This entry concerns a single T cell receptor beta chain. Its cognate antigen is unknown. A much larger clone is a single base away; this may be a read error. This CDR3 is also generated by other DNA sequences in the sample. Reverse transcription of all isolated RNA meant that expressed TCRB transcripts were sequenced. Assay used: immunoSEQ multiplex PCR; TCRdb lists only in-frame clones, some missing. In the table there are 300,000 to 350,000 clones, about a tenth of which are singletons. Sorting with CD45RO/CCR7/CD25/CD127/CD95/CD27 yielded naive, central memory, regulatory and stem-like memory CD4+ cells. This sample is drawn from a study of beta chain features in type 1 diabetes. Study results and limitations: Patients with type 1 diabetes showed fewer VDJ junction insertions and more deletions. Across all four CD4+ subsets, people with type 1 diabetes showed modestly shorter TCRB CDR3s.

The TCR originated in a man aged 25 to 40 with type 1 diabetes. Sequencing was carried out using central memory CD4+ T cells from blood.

CDR3 region: CASSLGASGGTDTQYF. The CDR3 DNA reads TGTGCCAGCAGCTTGGGGGCTAGCGGGGGCACAGATACGCAGTATTTT. The J gene is TRBJ2-3, the V gene TRBV5-5; 9 bases are shared with TRBD2. Trimming cost V 0 bases and J 1 base; bases outside gene matches: 3. CDR1 and CDR2 (germline): SGHKS, YYEKEE (reference sequence). There are 16 residues in the CDR3.